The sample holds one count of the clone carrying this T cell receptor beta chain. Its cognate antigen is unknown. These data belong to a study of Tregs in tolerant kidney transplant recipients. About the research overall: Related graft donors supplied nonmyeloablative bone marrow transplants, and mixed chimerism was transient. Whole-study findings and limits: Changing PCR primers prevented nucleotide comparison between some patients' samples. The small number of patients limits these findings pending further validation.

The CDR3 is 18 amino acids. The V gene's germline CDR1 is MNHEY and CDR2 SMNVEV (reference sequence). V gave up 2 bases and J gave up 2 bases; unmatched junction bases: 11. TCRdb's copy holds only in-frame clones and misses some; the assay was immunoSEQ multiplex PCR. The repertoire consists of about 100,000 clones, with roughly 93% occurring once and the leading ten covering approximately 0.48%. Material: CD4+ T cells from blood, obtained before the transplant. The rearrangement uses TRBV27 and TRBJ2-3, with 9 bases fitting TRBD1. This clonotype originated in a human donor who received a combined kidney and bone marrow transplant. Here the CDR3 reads CASSLGSRDRDSTDTQYF. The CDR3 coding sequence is TGTGCCAGCAGTTTAGGTAGCAGGGACAGGGACTCCACAGATACGCAGTATTTT.